This T cell receptor beta chain was captured in a study of cytomegalovirus exposure and HLA in healthy donors. Study conclusions and caveats: Researchers catalogued some 160 TCR beta chains as cytomegalovirus-associated. Both high specificity and high sensitivity reportedly marked the classifier's diagnosis of cytomegalovirus status.

The V end lost 5 bases, the J end lost 7 bases, and 6 bases lay between the germline ends. The germline V gene has CDR1 SGHVS and CDR2 FNYEAQ. This CDR3 has 11 amino acids. Sequenced by immunoSEQ multiplex PCR; TCRdb stores in-frame clones only, minus some. Of approximately 220,000 clones in the sample, roughly 83% were seen once. While the first cohort had 700 or so subjects, the donors belonged to the separate validation cohort of over a hundred subjects. Regarding this clone: What it binds is not known.

The chain employs TRBV7-6 and TRBJ2-1; D gene unclear. The clonotype was recovered from a woman younger than 45 in good health and CMV-seropositive. The specimen was PBMCs. In DNA form, the CDR3 reads TGTGCCAGCAGCCGTCTTAATGAGCAGTTCTTC. It translates to CASSRLNEQFF.